Listed below are T cell receptor beta chains from one sample, sequenced in a study of PD-1 blockade in classical Hodgkin lymphoma. This table comes from immunoSEQ multiplex PCR, and its TCRdb copy is limited to in-frame clones, with some not included. The table records fewer than 4,000 clones, over 60% of them present only once. The input for sequencing was CD8+ T cells from blood, taken before the fourth cycle of nivolumab. The receptors were gathered from a human donor with classical Hodgkin lymphoma. The CDR3 runs from the conserved cysteine through the conserved F or W. The D gene is left open where the match is weak. Not every row has a clone size; where given, it reads once, few, many or a size class.

abundance	d_gene	j_gene	v_gene	CDR3nt	CDR3aa
.	TRBD1	TRBJ2-5	TRBV2	TGTGCCAGCAGTGACTACGGATCCACAGGGGAGATGGAGACCCAGTACTTC	CASSDYGSTGEMETQYF
.	.	TRBJ1-5	TRBV4-1	TGCGCCAGCAGCCAAGAATCAGGGGCAGTCAATCAGCCCCAGCATTTT	CASSQESGAVNQPQHF
.	.	TRBJ2-3	TRBV7-6	TGTGCCAGCAGCCAGACCACCGGATCGGATACGCAGTATTTT	CASSQTTGSDTQYF
.	.	TRBJ2-7	TRBV4-3	TGCGCCAGCAGCCAAGATCTCTCCTACGAGCAGTACTTC	CASSQDLSYEQYF
medium-sized	.	TRBJ1-2	TRBV7-8	TGTGCCAGCAGCTTAGCGGATGACGGGGGGCGAGGTGGCTACACCTTC	CASSLADDGGRGGYTF
.	.	TRBJ1-2	TRBV27	TGTGCCAGCAGTGACACAGCAGGGAACTATGGCTACACCTTC	CASSDTAGNYGYTF
.	.	TRBJ2-2	TRBV28	TGTGCCAGCAGTTTACTCGGGGTGTCCGGGGAGCTGTTTTTT	CASSLLGVSGELFF
.	.	TRBJ1-3	TRBV6-1	TGTGCCAGCATCGCCTGGGCGGACAGCCAGGACACCATATATTTT	CASIAWADSQDTIYF
once	.	TRBJ2-1	TRBV29-1	TGCAGCGTTGCGCAGGCGAGCTCCTACAATGAGCAGTTCTTC	CSVAQASSYNEQFF
.	.	TRBJ2-7	TRBV5-5	TGTGCCAGCAGCTCCAGGGGCTCCCTGCACGAGCAGTACTTC	CASSSRGSLHEQYF
.	.	TRBJ2-1	TRBV25-1	TGTGCCAGCAGTCTCTCAATAAATGAGCAGTTCTTC	CASSLSINEQFF
.	.	TRBJ1-2	TRBV4-1	TGCGCCAGCAGCCAAGATATGGTACAGAACTATGGCTACACCTTC	CASSQDMVQNYGYTF